This T cell receptor beta chain was found in a study of tumor-infiltrating lymphocytes in primary liver carcinoma. Researchers generated TCR beta cDNA from around 510 ng of total RNA, relying on a constant-region primer. Libraries of TCR beta came from three nested multiplex PCR rounds with slightly modified ARM-PCR. For around 10 cycles apiece, the opening two PCR rounds ran with TRBV1-TRBV30 forward primers and a C-beta reverse primer. MiXCR, applied by TCRdb to the multiplex PCR reads, yields one record per CDR3 protein. Among around 54,000 distinct CDR3 sequences, roughly 77% were seen once, and the ten largest hold approximately 25%. Germline CDR1 and CDR2: SGHKS and YYEKEE (reference sequence). The CDR3 spans 14 residues, counting both ends. For each extraction, RNA and DNA were obtained together from around 20-30 mg of unsorted bulk tissue. Study-level findings and limits: Tumor specimens were characterized by a significantly higher top-250-clone fraction than blood (p = 0.039). Overlap in tumor-adjacent and tumor-blood pairs fell below that of tumor region pairs. Detection in all five tumor regions applied to only about 7-25% of top clones.

Worth noting for this clonotype: Its antigen is still unknown. This is likely a read error, given that the CDR3 carries no conserved phenylalanine or tryptophan at its end. No DNA is shown, since the ends of the CDR3 on it are uncertain; the CDR3 is the one TCRdb lists.

This receptor was identified in a man aged 35 to 55 with primary liver carcinoma and hepatitis B virus infection. The chain employs TRBV5-5 and TRBJ1-1; the table's TRBD1 call for D was not verified on the DNA. Sequencing was performed on liver tumor tissue from sampling region 2. Specified subset: tumor region T2, inferior pole. CDR3 amino acids: CASSPTGSSPETFP.